This T cell receptor (beta chain) is drawn from a study of T cell repertoires in cytomegalovirus infection. Study-level findings and limits: The cumulative frequency of public TCR beta families identified carriers of CMV plus the relevant HLA.

Germline loops: CDR1 SGHTA, CDR2 FQGNSA. Trimming took 5 bases from V and 6 from J, leaving 17 bases between them. The CDR3 sequence is 15 residues long. TCRdb used MiXCR to reprocess the reads, holding one entry per CDR3 protein. The sample records 830,000 or so distinct CDR3 sequences, around a third being singletons. This clonotype was recorded many times. Its specificity is unknown. This chain links TRBV7-2 with TRBJ2-1; D unclear. The sequence came from a human donor in good health (CMV status not recorded). Some clones in this sample may be carry-over from other donors' samples. This material consisted of cultured CD8+ T cells from PBMCs, taken from culture after CMV antigen stimulation. CDR3 sequence reads: CASSPEATRFNEQFF. The CDR3 coding sequence is TGTGCCAGCAGCCCAGAGGCTACCCGATTCAATGAGCAGTTCTTC. The entire variable domain, with the rest obtained from reference TRBV7-2 and TRBJ2-1, is as follows: GAGVSQSPSNKVTEKGKDVELRCDPISGHTALYWYRQSLGQGLEFLIYFQGNSAPDKSGLPSDRFSAERTGGSVSTLTIQRTQQEDSAVYLCASSPEATRFNEQFFGPGTRLTVL.